Each of the 25 T cell receptor beta chains below was sequenced from the same sample in a study of spatial heterogeneity in lung cancer. TCRdb reprocessed the 5' RACE reads via MiXCR and lists one record per CDR3 protein. This repertoire shows tens of thousands of distinct CDR3 sequences, about 8% found once; its top ten account for over 12%. Time point specified: sample taken at primary tumor resection. Tumor, nontumor lung or frozen PBMC supplied whole RNA, sequenced without sorting. The specimen comprised PBMCs, sampled at surgery. Source of these receptors: a female donor with early-stage non-small cell lung cancer.

Only a few counts were recorded for this clonotype. The chain combines TRBV21-1 with TRBJ1-1; the DNA was not compared with TRBD1, the D call given in the table. TRBV21-1 is classified as a pseudogene. The CDR3 covers 19 residues. In nucleotides, the CDR3 is TGTGCCAGCAGCAAAGCGCTTTGGCGTTTGACCGGACAGAACACTGAAGCTTTCTTT. This codes for CASSKALWRLTGQNTEAFF.

This clonotype appeared a few times. The genes are TRBV20-1 and TRBJ1-1; no definite D call. The germline V gene has CDR1 DFQATT and CDR2 SNEGSKA (reference sequence). This CDR3 comprises 15 residues. V shed 3 bases and J shed 0 bases, with 14 bases lying between them. Here the CDR3 reads CSASTGSNMNTEAFF. The CDR3 DNA is TGCAGTGCTAGTACGGGGTCGAACATGAACACTGAAGCTTTCTTT.

In its sample, this clonotype was seen a few times. The chain employs TRBV12-3 or TRBV12-4 and TRBJ1-1; 9 bases agree with TRBD1. CDR3 length: 16 amino acids. The ends lost 5 bases at V and 2 bases at J; junction bases unmatched: 9. As DNA, the CDR3 is TGTGCCAGCAGTCCCATTCTGGGACAGGGTAACACTGAAGCTTTCTTT. Residues: CASSPILGQGNTEAFF.

The genes are TRBV2 and TRBJ1-4, with no clear D. Trimming shortened V by 2 bases and J by 8 bases, and 6 bases separated the two germline ends. Germline values: CDR1 SNHLY, CDR2 FYNNEI. The CDR3 extends over 12 amino acids. CDR3 DNA: TGTGCCAGCAGTGAACTACAAGAAAAACTGTTTTTT. It is translated as CASSELQEKLFF.

This clonotype was seen only a few times. This chain connects TRBV9 to TRBJ1-4; 12 bases line up with TRBD1. Germline V CDR1 and CDR2: SGDLS, YYNGEE. The CDR3 contains 15 residues. V shed 2 bases, J shed 8 bases, and the junction held 4 bases outside the gene matches. CDR3 amino acids: CASSVGQGAEEKLFF. CDR3 bases: TGTGCCAGCAGCGTGGGACAGGGGGCGGAGGAAAAACTGTTTTTT.

V gene TRBV7-9 combines with J gene TRBJ1-1; D may be TRBD1 (5 bases). The CDR3 sequence is 14 residues long. The germline gives CDR1 SEHNR, CDR2 FQNEAQ (reference sequence). The germline V and J ends were trimmed by 5 bases and 7 bases, with 17 bases remaining between them. The CDR3 DNA reads as TGTGCCAGCAGCCATGCGGGGCAGGGCGGTGAAGCTTTCTTT. Protein product: CASSHAGQGGEAFF.

The table lists this clonotype with a few counts. The V gene is TRBV28, the J gene TRBJ2-1; TRBD2 aligns across 9 bases. Germline V gene lookup returns CDR1 MDHEN and CDR2 SYDVKM. CDR3 length: 16 amino acids. Trimming took 2 bases from V and 1 from J; bases not matched to a gene: 3. The DNA of the CDR3 is TGTGCCAGCAGTTTACCTAGCGGGGCTTCCTACAATGAGCAGTTCTTC. It encodes CASSLPSGASYNEQFF.

This rearrangement joins TRBV21-1 to TRBJ2-3; the tabulated D call, TRBD2, remains unverified against the DNA. TRBV21-1 is designated a pseudogene. The CDR3 runs to 19 residues. The CDR3 DNA follows: TGTGCCAGCAGCAGAACCGGGACTTCGGCGCCATTTAGCACAGATACGCAGTATTTT. This gives the protein CASSRTGTSAPFSTDTQYF.

This chain uses TRBV11-2 with TRBJ1-3; D not resolved. Looked up from germline, CDR1 is SGHAT and CDR2 is FQNNGV. The CDR3 runs 14 residues. Trimming left V 5 bases short and J 4 bases short, with 12 bases between. The CDR3 here is CASSRSMGGNTIYF. Here the CDR3 DNA reads TGTGCCAGCAGCCGTTCTATGGGCGGAAACACCATATATTTT.

With respect to this clonotype: One end of the junction is discordant with germline, which a read error may explain. This rearrangement joins TRBV7-3 to TRBJ2-3; 7 positions agree with TRBD2. Germline assignment: CDR1 SGHTA and CDR2 FQGTGA. The CDR3 runs 15 residues. The CDR3 bases are TGTGTCAGCAGCCTTTGGGCGGGAGACCCAGATACGCAGTATTTT. Translated: CVSSLWAGDPDTQYF. Combining the CDR3 with reference TRBV7-3 and TRBJ2-3 gives the whole variable domain GAGVSQTPSNKVTEKGKYVELRCDPISGHTALYWYRQSLGQGPEFLIYFQGTGAADDSGLPNDRFFAVRPEGSVSTLKIQRTERGDSAVYLCVSSLWAGDPDTQYFGPGTRLTVL.

The chain joins TRBV12-3 or TRBV12-4 to TRBJ2-3; D is ambiguous. Trimming took off 3 bases at V and 8 bases at J, with 12 bases between the two ends. CDR3 length: 13 residues. CDR3 sequence: CASSLGSPSTQYF. DNA of the CDR3: TGTGCCAGCAGTTTGGGTTCTCCGTCTACGCAGTATTTT.

This clonotype was picked up a small number of times. As DNA, the CDR3 is TGCAGTGAACAGGGATTTACCCCCACAGATACGCAGTATTTT. Translated: CSEQGFTPTDTQYF. The chain couples TRBV20-1 to TRBJ2-3; D is possibly TRBD1 (6 bases). The CDR3 covers 14 residues. CDR1 and CDR2 (germline): DFQATT, SNEGSKA (reference sequence). The V and J ends lost 7 bases and 2 bases respectively, with 16 bases between them.

The rearrangement joins TRBV7-3 to TRBJ1-2, with unresolved D. The CDR3 contains 15 residues. Germline V gives CDR1 SGHTA, CDR2 FQGTGA. The germline V and J ends were trimmed by 3 bases and 0 bases, with 11 bases remaining between them. The CDR3 region has the DNA TGTGCCAGCAGCTTGAACCCTCAAGCTAACTATGGCTACACCTTC. Translation gives CASSLNPQANYGYTF. The full variable domain, in which reference TRBV7-3 and TRBJ1-2 provide the parts outside the CDR3, is GAGVSQTPSNKVTEKGKYVELRCDPISGHTALYWYRQSLGQGPEFLIYFQGTGAADDSGLPNDRFFAVRPEGSVSTLKIQRTERGDSAVYLCASSLNPQANYGYTFGSGTRLTVV.

This clonotype came up many times. The CDR3 loop is CASSAPPGLSGNTIYF. The CDR3 nucleotides are TGTGCCAGCAGCGCTCCCCCGGGGCTATCTGGAAACACCATATATTTT. The rearrangement links TRBV9 to TRBJ1-3, with TRBD1 as a possible D gene (5 bases). Between the trimmed V and J ends, which lost 3 bases and 1 base, there was a span of 14 bases. The CDR3 is 16 residues long. Germline values: CDR1 SGDLS, CDR2 YYNGEE.

This clonotype was found many times. The chain links TRBV5-1 to TRBJ2-1; TRBD2 agrees at 12 bases. With 5 bases clipped from V and 4 bases from J, the junction kept 4 bases outside the gene matches. Germline assignment: CDR1 SGHRS and CDR2 YFSETQ. The CDR3 has 15 amino acids. Here the CDR3 DNA reads TGCGCCAGCAGTTCCGGACTAGCGGGGTACAATGAGCAGTTCTTC. It translates to CASSSGLAGYNEQFF.

This clonotype showed up many times. The V gene is TRBV6-5, the J gene TRBJ2-5, with TRBD1 matching 11 bases. The CDR3 runs 14 residues. The V gene end was trimmed by 4 bases and the J gene end by 4 bases; junction bases not matched to a gene: 2. Germline V CDR1 and CDR2: MNHEY, SVGAGI. The DNA for the CDR3 is TGTGCCAGCAGTTTCGGGACAGGGGGAGAGACCCAGTACTTC. It yields the protein CASSFGTGGETQYF.

This clonotype has a count of ten or more. The CDR3 sequence: CASSLVLGVTYEQYF. CDR3 DNA sequence: TGTGCCAGCAGCTTAGTGCTAGGGGTTACCTACGAGCAGTACTTC. This chain links TRBV7-9 with TRBJ2-7; tentatively, D is TRBD1 (5 bases). This CDR3 has 15 residues. Trimming left V 1 base short and J 2 bases short, with 12 bases between. CDR1 is SEHNR, CDR2 FQNEAQ, per germline (reference sequence).

This clonotype has more than one count but fewer than ten. The rearrangement uses TRBV12-3 or TRBV12-4 and TRBJ1-1; D not resolved. V lost 6 bases and J lost 1, with 15 bases in between. The CDR3 totals 15 residues. This CDR3 is CASSPRREGNTEAFF. The CDR3 DNA is TGTGCCAGCAGCCCGCGAAGGGAAGGGAACACTGAAGCTTTCTTT.

This clonotype showed up many times. The J gene is TRBJ2-6, the V gene TRBV6-5; TRBD1 aligns across 7 bases. The CDR3 loop spans 15 amino acids. J gave up 0 bases and V 6 bases, and 2 bases lay outside the gene matches. From germline, CDR1 is MNHEY and CDR2 SVGAGI. The CDR3 spells CASSPGGSGANVLTF. CDR3 DNA: TGTGCCAGCAGCCCAGGGGGCTCTGGGGCCAACGTCCTGACTTTC.

There are many counts of this clonotype. Its ends do not fully match the called genes, so a read error is possible. This chain uses TRBV7-7 with TRBJ2-5, with D maybe TRBD2 (5 bases). Germline V lookup: CDR1 SSHAT, CDR2 FNYEAQ (reference sequence). This CDR3 has 15 residues. Here the CDR3 DNA reads TGTGCTAGCAGCCCCGGCCGTGTGTGGGAGCAGACCCAGTACTTC. The encoded protein is CASSPGRVWEQTQYF.

This clonotype was seen a few times. The chain has TRBV20-1 and TRBJ1-1, with 8 bases identical to TRBD1. J was trimmed by 4 bases and V by 6 bases; bases with no gene match: 13. This CDR3 has 15 amino acids. Germline CDR1 is DFQATT and CDR2 is SNEGSKA (reference sequence). The CDR3 protein is CSATGQGGLATEAFF. Written as DNA, the CDR3 is TGCAGTGCAACCGGACAGGGTGGATTGGCCACTGAAGCTTTCTTT.

This clonotype was counted a few times. This rearrangement joins TRBV13 to TRBJ1-6; D might be TRBD1 (5 bases). From germline, CDR1 is PRHDT and CDR2 FYEKMQ (reference sequence). V dropped 3 bases and J dropped 7 bases, with 13 bases sitting between them. CDR3 length: 15 residues. The CDR3, as DNA: TGTGCCAGCAGCTTGGGACGGTTTGCCAATTCACCCCTCCACTTT. Translating it yields CASSLGRFANSPLHF.

This clonotype has ten or more counts. J is TRBJ1-6 and V is TRBV7-2; no clear D gene. V was pared by 1 base and J by 3 bases, with 13 bases between. Germline V CDR1 and CDR2: SGHTA, FQGNSA. The CDR3 extends over 17 amino acids. This CDR3 reads CASSLVTPYIYNSPLHF. The CDR3 nucleotides are TGTGCCAGCAGCTTAGTCACGCCTTATATCTATAATTCACCCCTCCACTTT.

The CDR3 DNA reads TGTGCCAGCAGTCCGCGGACAGGGGGAAAGACTGAAGCTTTCTTT. This encodes CASSPRTGGKTEAFF. The chain couples TRBV12-3 or TRBV12-4 to TRBJ1-1, with 10 positions matching TRBD1. This CDR3 has 15 residues. V lost 5 bases, J lost 5 bases, and 8 bases stayed unmatched.

By sample fraction, this clonotype is medium-sized. The chain employs TRBV12-3 or TRBV12-4 and TRBJ2-1, with 9 bases fitting TRBD1. With V trimmed by 4 bases and J by 0 bases, 7 bases remained unmatched. CDR3 length: 17 residues. The CDR3 DNA is TGTGCCAGCAGTTCCACACAGGGGGCAAGCTCCTACAATGAGCAGTTCTTC. The encoded protein is CASSSTQGASSYNEQFF.